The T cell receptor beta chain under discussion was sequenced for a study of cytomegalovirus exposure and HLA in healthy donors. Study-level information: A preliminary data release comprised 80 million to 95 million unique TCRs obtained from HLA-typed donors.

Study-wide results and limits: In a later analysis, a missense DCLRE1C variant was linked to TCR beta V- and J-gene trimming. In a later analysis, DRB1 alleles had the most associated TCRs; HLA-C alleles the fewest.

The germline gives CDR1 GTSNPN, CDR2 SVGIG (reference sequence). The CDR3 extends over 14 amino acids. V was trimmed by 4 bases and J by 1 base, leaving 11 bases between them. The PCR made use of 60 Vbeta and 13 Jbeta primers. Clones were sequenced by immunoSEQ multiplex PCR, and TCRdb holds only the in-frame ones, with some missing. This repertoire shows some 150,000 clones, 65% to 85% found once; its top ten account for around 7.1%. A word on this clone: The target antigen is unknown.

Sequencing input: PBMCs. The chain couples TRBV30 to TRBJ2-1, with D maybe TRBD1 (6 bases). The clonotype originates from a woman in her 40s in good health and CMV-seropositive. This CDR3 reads CAWITGLSYNEQFF. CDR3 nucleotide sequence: TGTGCCTGGATAACAGGGCTATCCTACAATGAGCAGTTCTTC.